Below, 5 T cell receptor beta chains from the same sample are listed, as sequenced in a study of shared clonotypes between healthy human individuals. The repertoire was sequenced with immunoSEQ multiplex PCR; TCRdb's copy has only in-frame clones and lacks some. The top ten clones hold approximately 1.2% of a sample with over 2 million clones, around 96% of them seen once. In the naive CD8 group, cells lacked CD45RO and were positively selected for CCR7, so terminally differentiated effector memory CD45RA+ cells were left out. The sample consisted of naive CD8+ T cells sorted from blood. The source is a man younger than 30 in good health.

The chain joins TRBV5-1 to TRBJ2-2; D remains unclear. The CDR3 has 15 amino acids. Trimming pared 0 bases from V and 0 bases from J, leaving 6 bases between. In germline, CDR1 is SGHRS, CDR2 YFSETQ. The CDR3 loop reads CASSLAYPNTGELFF. CDR3 sequence (DNA): TGCGCCAGCAGCTTGGCCTACCCGAACACCGGGGAGCTGTTTTTT.

The chain combines TRBV29-1 with TRBJ1-2; D might be TRBD1 (6 bases). Germline lookup yields CDR1 SQVTM and CDR2 ANQGSEA. Deletions cut 0 bases from V and 0 bases from J, with 26 bases between. This CDR3 contains 20 residues. Here the CDR3 DNA reads TGCAGCGTTGAAGACCTACCGACCACCCACACAGGGTCATCTAACTATGGCTACACCTTC. This translates into CSVEDLPTTHTGSSNYGYTF. Combining the CDR3 with reference TRBV29-1 and TRBJ1-2 gives the whole variable domain SAVISQKPSRDICQRGTSLTIQCQVDSQVTMMFWYRQQPGQSLTLIATANQGSEATYESGFVIDKFPISRPNLTFSTLTVSNMSPEDSSIYLCSVEDLPTTHTGSSNYGYTFGSGTRLTVV.

The chain couples TRBV11-2 to TRBJ2-7; unclear D gene. V was pared by 2 bases and J by 6 bases, with 5 bases between. Germline values: CDR1 SGHAT, CDR2 FQNNGV. The CDR3 sequence is 11 residues long. This CDR3 reads CASSLSFEQYF. The CDR3 DNA sequence: TGTGCCAGCAGCTTAAGTTTCGAGCAGTACTTC.

The chain links TRBV2 to TRBJ2-1, with TRBD2 matching over 10 bases. This CDR3 has 14 amino acids. V shed 7 bases and J 9 bases; nucleotides not matched to a gene: 9. The germline V gene encodes CDR1 SNHLY and CDR2 FYNNEI. CDR3 DNA sequence: TGTGCCAGCATGAGCGGGAGGGCCTATCCTGAGCAGTTCTTC. Translated, it gives CASMSGRAYPEQFF.

This chain joins TRBV5-4 and TRBJ2-1; D may be TRBD2 (5 bases). The CDR3 runs 11 residues. Germline CDR1 is SGHNT and CDR2 is YYREEE (reference sequence). The germline V and J ends were trimmed by 10 bases and 6 bases, with 11 bases remaining between them. CDR3 in amino acids: CAQSRGNEQFF. The CDR3 coding sequence is TGTGCCCAGTCCCGGGGCAATGAGCAGTTCTTC.